Sequencing of this TCR beta chain was carried out in a study of cytomegalovirus exposure and HLA in healthy donors. Turning to the study itself: From donors who were HLA-typed, an early data release held 80 million to 85 million unique TCRs.

Regarding this clone: Its matching antigen is unknown.

Study results and limitations: Among TCR beta chains, those listed as cytomegalovirus-associated numbered around 180. Associated with HLA alleles at 0.05 false discovery rate in a later analysis were approximately 17,000 TCR beta sequences. Later analysis showed most CMV-associated TCR beta chains appearing HLA-restricted.

Germline V gene lookup returns CDR1 MNHEY and CDR2 SVGAGI. This CDR3 comprises 14 residues. J lost 3 bases, V lost 4 bases, and 2 bases had no gene match. The PCR contained 60 Vbeta and 13 Jbeta primers. Here immunoSEQ multiplex PCR was the method, and the copy in TCRdb shows in-frame clones only, minus some. In the table there are 100,000 or so clones, about 16% of which are singletons. The sequenced material came from PBMCs. The chain links TRBV6-5 to TRBJ2-7, with 11 bases identical to TRBD1. This sequence was found in a female donor in good health and CMV-seronegative. CDR3 DNA sequence: TGTGCCAGCAGTTCCGGGACAGGGGGCTACGAGCAGTACTTC. This translates into CASSSGTGGYEQYF.